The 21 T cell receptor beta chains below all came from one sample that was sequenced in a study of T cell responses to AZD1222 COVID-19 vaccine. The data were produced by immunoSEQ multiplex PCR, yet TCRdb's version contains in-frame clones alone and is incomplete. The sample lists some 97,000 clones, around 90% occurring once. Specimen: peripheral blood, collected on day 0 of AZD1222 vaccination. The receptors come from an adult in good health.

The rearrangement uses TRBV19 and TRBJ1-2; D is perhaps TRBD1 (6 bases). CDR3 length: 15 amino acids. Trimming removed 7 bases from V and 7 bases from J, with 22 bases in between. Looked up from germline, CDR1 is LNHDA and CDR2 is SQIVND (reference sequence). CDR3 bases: TGTGCCAGTAAAAGGGGGACGACAGGAATCTCTGGCTACACCTTC. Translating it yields CASKRGTTGISGYTF.

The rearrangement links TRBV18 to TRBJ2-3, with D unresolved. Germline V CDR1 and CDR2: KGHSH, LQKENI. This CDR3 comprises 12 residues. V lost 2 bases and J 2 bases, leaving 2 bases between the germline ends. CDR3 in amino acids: CASSPTTDTQYF. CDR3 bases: TGTGCCAGCTCACCAACCACAGATACGCAGTATTTT.

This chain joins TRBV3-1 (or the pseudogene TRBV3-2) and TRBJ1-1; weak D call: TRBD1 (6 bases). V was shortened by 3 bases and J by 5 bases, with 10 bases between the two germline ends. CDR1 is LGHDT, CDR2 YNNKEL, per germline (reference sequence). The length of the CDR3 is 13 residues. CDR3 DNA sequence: TGTGCCAGCAGCCAGGGGGCCCGAACTGAAGCTTTCTTT. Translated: CASSQGARTEAFF.

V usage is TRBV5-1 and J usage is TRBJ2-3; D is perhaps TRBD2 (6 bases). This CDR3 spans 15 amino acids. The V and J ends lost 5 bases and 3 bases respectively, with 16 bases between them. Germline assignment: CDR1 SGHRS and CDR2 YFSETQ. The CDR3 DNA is TGCGCCAGCAGGTTTAGCGGAGACCTTACAGATACGCAGTATTTT. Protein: CASRFSGDLTDTQYF.

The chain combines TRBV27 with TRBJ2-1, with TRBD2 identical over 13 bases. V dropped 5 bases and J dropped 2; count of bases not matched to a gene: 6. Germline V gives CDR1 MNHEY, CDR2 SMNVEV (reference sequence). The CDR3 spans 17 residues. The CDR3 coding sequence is TGTGCCAGCAGTACCCGCACTAGCGGGAGGGCCTACAATGAGCAGTTCTTC. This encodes CASSTRTSGRAYNEQFF.

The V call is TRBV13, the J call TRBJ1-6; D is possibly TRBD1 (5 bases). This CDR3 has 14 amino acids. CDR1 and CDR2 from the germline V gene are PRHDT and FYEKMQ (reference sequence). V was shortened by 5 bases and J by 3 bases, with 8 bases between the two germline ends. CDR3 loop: CASSGGGYNSPLHF. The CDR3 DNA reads TGTGCCAGCAGCGGGGGAGGCTATAATTCACCCCTCCACTTT.

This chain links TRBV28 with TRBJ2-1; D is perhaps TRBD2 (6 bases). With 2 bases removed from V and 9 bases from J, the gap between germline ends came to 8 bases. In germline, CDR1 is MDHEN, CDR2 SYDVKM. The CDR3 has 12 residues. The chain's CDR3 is CASSLGGIEQFF. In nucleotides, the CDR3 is TGTGCCAGCAGTTTAGGGGGGATTGAGCAGTTCTTC.

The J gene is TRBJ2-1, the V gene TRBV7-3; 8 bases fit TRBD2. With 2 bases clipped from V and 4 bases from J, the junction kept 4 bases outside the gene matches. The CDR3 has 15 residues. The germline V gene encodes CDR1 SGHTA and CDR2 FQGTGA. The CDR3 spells CASSLEVAGYNEQFF. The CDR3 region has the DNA TGTGCCAGCAGCTTAGAAGTAGCGGGATACAATGAGCAGTTCTTC.

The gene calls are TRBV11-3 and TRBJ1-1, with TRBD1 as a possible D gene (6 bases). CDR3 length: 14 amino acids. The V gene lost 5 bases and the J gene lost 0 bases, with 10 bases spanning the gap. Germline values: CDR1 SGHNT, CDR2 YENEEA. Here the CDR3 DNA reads TGTGCCAGCAGCCCGGGACACCTGAACACTGAAGCTTTCTTT. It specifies CASSPGHLNTEAFF.

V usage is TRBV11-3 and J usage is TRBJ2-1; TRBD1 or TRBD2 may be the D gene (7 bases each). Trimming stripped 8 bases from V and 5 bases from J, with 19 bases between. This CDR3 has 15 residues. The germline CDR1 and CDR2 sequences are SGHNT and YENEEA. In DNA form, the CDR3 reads TGTGCCAGCGGCAGGGGGGGGAGCTGGAACAATGAGCAGTTCTTC. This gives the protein CASGRGGSWNNEQFF.

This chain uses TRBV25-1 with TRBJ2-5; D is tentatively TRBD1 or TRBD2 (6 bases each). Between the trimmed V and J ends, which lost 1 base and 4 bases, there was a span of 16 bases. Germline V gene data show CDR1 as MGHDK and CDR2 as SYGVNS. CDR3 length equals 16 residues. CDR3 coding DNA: TGTGCCAGCAGTGAATGGGGGCGCAGGGGAGGAGAGACCCAGTACTTC. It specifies CASSEWGRRGGETQYF.

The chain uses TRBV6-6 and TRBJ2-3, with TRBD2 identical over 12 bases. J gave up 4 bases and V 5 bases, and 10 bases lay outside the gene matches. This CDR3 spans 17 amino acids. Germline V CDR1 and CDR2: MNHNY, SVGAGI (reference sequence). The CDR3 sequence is CASSLSRLAGAADTQYF. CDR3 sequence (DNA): TGTGCCAGCAGTCTTTCTCGACTAGCGGGAGCAGCAGATACGCAGTATTTT.

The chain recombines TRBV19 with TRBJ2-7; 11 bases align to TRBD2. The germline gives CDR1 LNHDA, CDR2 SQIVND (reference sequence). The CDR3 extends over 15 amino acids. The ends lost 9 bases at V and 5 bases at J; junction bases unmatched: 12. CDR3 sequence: CASKDLAGGLDEQYF. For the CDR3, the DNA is TGTGCCAGCAAGGATCTAGCGGGAGGTCTTGACGAGCAGTACTTC.

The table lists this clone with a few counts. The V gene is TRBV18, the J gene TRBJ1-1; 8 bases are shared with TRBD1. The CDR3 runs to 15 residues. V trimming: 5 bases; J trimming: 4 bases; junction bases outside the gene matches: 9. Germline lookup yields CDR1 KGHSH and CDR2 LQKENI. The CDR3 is CASSDSGTGGTEAFF. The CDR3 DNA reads TGTGCCAGCTCAGACTCGGGTACAGGGGGCACTGAAGCTTTCTTT.

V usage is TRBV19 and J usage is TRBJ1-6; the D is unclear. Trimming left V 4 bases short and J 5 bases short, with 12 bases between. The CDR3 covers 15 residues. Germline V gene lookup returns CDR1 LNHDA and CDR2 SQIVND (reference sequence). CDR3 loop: CASSTIGSDNSPLHF. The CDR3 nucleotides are TGTGCCAGTAGTACCATTGGGAGCGATAATTCACCCCTCCACTTT.

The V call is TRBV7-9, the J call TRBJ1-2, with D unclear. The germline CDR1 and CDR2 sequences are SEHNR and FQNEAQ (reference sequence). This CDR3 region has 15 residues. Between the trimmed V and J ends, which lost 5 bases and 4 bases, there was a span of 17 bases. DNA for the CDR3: TGTGCCAGCAGCCCCGAGTCAGTAAGTCTCTATGGCTACACCTTC. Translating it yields CASSPESVSLYGYTF.

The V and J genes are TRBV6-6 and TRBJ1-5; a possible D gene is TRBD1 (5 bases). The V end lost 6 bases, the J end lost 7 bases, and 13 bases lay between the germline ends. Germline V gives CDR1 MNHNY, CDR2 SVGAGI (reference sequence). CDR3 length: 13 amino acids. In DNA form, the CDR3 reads TGTGCCAGCAGCCTTGACAGTTTACAGCCCCAGCATTTT. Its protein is CASSLDSLQPQHF.

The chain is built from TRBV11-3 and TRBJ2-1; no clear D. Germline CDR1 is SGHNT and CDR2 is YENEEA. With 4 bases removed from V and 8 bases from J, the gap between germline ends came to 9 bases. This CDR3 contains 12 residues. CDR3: CASSSTRDEQFF. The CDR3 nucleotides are TGTGCCAGCAGCTCAACGAGAGATGAGCAGTTCTTC.

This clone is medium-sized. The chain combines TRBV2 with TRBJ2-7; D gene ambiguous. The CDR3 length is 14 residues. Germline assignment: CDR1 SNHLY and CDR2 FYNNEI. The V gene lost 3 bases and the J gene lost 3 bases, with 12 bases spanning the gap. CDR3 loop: CASSDYDGNYEQYF. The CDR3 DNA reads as TGTGCCAGCAGTGATTATGACGGAAACTACGAGCAGTACTTC.

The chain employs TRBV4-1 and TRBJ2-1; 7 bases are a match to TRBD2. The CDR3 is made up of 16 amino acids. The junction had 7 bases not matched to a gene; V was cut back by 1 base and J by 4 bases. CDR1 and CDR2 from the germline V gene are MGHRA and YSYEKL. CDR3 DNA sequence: TGCGCCAGCAGCCAAGGACCCAGCGGGGTTTACAATGAGCAGTTCTTC. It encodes CASSQGPSGVYNEQFF.

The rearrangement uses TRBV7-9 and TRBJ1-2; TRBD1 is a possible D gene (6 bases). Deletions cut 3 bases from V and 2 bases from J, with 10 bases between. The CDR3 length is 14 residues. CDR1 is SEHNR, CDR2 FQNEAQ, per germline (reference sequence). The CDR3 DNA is TGTGCCAGCAGCTTGATAGGGGGAAACTATGGCTACACCTTC. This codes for CASSLIGGNYGYTF.